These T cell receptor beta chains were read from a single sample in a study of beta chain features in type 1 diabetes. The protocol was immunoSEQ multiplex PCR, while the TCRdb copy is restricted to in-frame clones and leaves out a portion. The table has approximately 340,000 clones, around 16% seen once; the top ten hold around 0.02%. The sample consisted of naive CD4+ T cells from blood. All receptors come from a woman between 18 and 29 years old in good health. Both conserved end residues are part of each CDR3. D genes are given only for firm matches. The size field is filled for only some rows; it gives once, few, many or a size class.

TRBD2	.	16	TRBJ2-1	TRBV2	TGTGCCAGCACCTACGGCGCGGGAGGGCCGCAGAATGAGCAGTTCTTC	CASTYGAGGPQNEQFF
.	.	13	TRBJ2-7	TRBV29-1	TGCAGCGTTGCCATGAGGATGTCCTACGAGCAGTACTTC	CSVAMRMSYEQYF
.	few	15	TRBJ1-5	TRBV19	TGTGCCAGTAGTATAGCGGGAATTAGCAATCAGCCCCAGCATTTT	CASSIAGISNQPQHF
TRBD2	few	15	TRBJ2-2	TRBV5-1	TGCGCCAGCAGATCTCCCGGGACTAGCGCCGGGGAGCTGTTTTTT	CASRSPGTSAGELFF
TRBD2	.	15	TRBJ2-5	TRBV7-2	TGTGCCAGCAGCTCAGTAGCGGGAGGGCGGGAGACCCAGTACTTC	CASSSVAGGRETQYF
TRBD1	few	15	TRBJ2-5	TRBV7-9	TGTGCCAGCAGCCCACCGGGACAGGGGGCGGAGACCCAGTACTTC	CASSPPGQGAETQYF
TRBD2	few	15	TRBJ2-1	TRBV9	TGTGCCAGCAGCGTAGGGCTAGCGGGGTACAATGAGCAGTTCTTC	CASSVGLAGYNEQFF
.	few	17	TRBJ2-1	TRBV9	TGTGCCAGCAGCGTAGATAGAAGCGGTAGCTCCTACAATGAGCAGTTCTTC	CASSVDRSGSSYNEQFF
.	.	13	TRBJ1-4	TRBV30	TGTGCCTGGAGTGGTGATCCGAGGGAAAAACTGTTTTTT	CAWSGDPREKLFF
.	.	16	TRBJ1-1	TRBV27	TGTGCCAGCATACGGGACTTTGATGGGCTGAACACTGAAGCTTTCTTT	CASIRDFDGLNTEAFF
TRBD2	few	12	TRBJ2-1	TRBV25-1	TGTGCTAGCGGGAGGGCCTCCAATGAGCAGTTCTTC	CASGRASNEQFF
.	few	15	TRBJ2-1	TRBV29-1	TGCAGCGTTGGTCTATTAGCGCCCTCCTACAATGAGCAGTTCTTC	CSVGLLAPSYNEQFF
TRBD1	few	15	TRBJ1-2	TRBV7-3	TGTGCCAGCAGCTTAAGTCCAGGGGGAGGCTATGGCTACACCTTC	CASSLSPGGGYGYTF
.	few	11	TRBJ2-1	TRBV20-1	TGCAGTGCTAGTGCACGGGAGGAGCAGTTCTTC	CSASAREEQFF
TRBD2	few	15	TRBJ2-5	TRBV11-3	TGTGCCAGCAGCAGAGGACTAGCGGGGCGGGAGACCCAGTACTTC	CASSRGLAGRETQYF
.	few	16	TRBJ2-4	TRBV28	TGTGCCAGCAGTTTACCCCGCCGGCAGGGGGGTGACATTCAGTACTTC	CASSLPRRQGGDIQYF
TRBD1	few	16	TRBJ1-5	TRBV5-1	TGCGCCAGCAGCTTGGACGGGACAGCTACAGGTCAGCCCCAGCATTTT	CASSLDGTATGQPQHF
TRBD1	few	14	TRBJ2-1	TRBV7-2	TGTGCCAGCAGCTTACGGGACAGGGCGATTGAGCAGTTCTTC	CASSLRDRAIEQFF
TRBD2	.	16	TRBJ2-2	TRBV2	TGTGCCAGCAGTGCCAGACTAGCGGGGTACACCGGGGAGCTGTTTTTT	CASSARLAGYTGELFF
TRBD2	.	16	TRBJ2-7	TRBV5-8	TGTGCCAGCAGCTTGTCGGCAATTAGCGGGAGGAACGAGCAGTACTTC	CASSLSAISGRNEQYF
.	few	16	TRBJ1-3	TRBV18	TGTGCCAGCTCACCTCTTCACCAAGACTATGGAAACACCATATATTTT	CASSPLHQDYGNTIYF
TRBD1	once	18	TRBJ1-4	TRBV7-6	TGTGCCAGCAGCTTGAGAGGGGACAGGGGGCTATGGAATGAAAAACTGTTTTTT	CASSLRGDRGLWNEKLFF
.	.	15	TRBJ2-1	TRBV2	TGTGCCAGCAGGGACGGGAGTCACCCCTACAATGAGCAGTTCTTC	CASRDGSHPYNEQFF